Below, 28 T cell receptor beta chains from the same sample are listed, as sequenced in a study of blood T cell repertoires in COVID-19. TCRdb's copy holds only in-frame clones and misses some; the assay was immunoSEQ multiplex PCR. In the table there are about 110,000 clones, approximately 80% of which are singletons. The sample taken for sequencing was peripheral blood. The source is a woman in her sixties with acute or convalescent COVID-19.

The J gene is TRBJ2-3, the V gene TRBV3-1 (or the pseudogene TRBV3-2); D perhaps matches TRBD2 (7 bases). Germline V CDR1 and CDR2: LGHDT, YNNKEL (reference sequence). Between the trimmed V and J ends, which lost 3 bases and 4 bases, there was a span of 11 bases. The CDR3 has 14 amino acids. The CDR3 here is CASSQEGGADTQYF. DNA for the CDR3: TGTGCCAGCAGCCAGGAAGGGGGGGCAGATACGCAGTATTTT.

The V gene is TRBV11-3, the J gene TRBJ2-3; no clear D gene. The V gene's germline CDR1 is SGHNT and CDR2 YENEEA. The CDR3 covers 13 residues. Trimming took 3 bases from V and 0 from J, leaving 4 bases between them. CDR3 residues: CASSLRSTDTQYF. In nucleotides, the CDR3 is TGTGCCAGCAGCTTGCGAAGCACAGATACGCAGTATTTT.

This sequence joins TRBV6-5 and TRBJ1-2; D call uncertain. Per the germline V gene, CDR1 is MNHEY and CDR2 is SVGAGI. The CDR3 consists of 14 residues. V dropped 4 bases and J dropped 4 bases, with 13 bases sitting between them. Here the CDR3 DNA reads TGTGCCAGCAGTTCCGGTCGGGGTTTCTATGGCTACACCTTC. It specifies CASSSGRGFYGYTF.

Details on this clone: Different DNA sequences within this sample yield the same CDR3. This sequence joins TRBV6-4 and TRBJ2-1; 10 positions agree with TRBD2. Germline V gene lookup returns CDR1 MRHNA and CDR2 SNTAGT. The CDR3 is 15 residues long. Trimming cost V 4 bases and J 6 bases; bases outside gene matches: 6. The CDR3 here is CASSASGGAGNEQFF. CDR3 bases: TGTGCCAGCAGTGCGAGCGGGGGGGCCGGCAATGAGCAGTTCTTC.

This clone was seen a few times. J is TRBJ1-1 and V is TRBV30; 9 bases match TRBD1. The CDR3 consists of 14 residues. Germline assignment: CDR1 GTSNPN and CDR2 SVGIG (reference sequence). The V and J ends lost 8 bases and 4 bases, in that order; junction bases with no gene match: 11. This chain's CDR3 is CARSPGQGGTEAFF. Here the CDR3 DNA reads TGTGCCCGTTCCCCGGGACAGGGTGGCACTGAAGCTTTCTTT.

CDR3 amino acids: CASSPAVAQETQYF. Here the CDR3 DNA reads TGCGCCAGCAGCCCCGCCGTGGCCCAAGAGACCCAGTACTTC. This chain joins TRBV5-1 and TRBJ2-5; D unresolved. V was cut by 4 bases and J by 1 base, with 11 bases left in between. This CDR3 is built from 14 residues. In germline, CDR1 is SGHRS, CDR2 YFSETQ.

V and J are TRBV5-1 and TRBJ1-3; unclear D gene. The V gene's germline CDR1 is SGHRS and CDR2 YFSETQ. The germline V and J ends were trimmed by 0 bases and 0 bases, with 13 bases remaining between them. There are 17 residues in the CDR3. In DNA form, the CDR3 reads TGCGCCAGCAGCTTGGACCAGATGCATCCCTCTGGAAACACCATATATTTT. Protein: CASSLDQMHPSGNTIYF.

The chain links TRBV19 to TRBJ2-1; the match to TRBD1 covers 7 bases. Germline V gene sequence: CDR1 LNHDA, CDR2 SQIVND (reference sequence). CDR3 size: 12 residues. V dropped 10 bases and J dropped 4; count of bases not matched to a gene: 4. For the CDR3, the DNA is TGTGCCATTATGACAGGGTACAATGAGCAGTTCTTC. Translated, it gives CAIMTGYNEQFF.

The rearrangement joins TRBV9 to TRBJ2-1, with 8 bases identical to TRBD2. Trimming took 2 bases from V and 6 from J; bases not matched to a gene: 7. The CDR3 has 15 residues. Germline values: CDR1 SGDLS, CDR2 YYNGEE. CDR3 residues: CASSVGSGSFNEQFF. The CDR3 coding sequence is TGTGCCAGCAGCGTCGGGAGCGGGAGTTTCAATGAGCAGTTCTTC. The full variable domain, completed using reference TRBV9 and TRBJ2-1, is DSGVTQTPKHLITATGQRVTLRCSPRSGDLSVYWYQQSLDQGLQFLIQYYNGEERAKGNILERFSAQQFPDLHSELNLSSLELGDSALYFCASSVGSGSFNEQFFGPGTRLTVL.

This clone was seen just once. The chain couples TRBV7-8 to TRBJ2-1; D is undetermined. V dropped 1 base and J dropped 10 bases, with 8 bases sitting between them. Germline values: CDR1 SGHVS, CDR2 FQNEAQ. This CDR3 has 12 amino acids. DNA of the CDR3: TGTGCCAGCAGCTTAGATGTCGGGGAGCAGTTCTTC. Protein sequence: CASSLDVGEQFF. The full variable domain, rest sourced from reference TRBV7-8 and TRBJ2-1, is GAGVSQSPRYKVAKRGQDVALRCDPISGHVSLFWYQQALGQGPEFLTYFQNEAQLDKSGLPSDRFFAERPEGSVSTLKIQRTQQEDSAVYLCASSLDVGEQFFGPGTRLTVL.

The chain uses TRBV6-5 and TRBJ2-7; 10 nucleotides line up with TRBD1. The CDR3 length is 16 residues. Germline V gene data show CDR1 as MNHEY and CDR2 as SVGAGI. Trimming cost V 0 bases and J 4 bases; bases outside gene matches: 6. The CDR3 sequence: CASSYSLGQGNYEQYF. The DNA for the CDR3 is TGTGCCAGCAGTTACTCGTTGGGACAGGGGAATTACGAGCAGTACTTC.

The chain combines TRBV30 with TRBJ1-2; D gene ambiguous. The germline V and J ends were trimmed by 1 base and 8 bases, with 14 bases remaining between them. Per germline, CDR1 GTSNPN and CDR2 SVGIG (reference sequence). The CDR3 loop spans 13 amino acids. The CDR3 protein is CAWSGGFGEGYTF. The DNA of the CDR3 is TGTGCCTGGAGTGGAGGGTTTGGTGAGGGCTACACCTTC.

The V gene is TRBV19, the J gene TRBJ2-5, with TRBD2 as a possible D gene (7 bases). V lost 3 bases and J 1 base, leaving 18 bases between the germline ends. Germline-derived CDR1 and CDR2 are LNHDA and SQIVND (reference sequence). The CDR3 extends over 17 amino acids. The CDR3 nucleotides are TGTGCCAGTAGTATCGGCCACGGCGGGGGCACCCAAGAGACCCAGTACTTC. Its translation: CASSIGHGGGTQETQYF. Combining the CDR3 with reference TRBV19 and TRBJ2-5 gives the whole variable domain DGGITQSPKYLFRKEGQNVTLSCEQNLNHDAMYWYRQDPGQGLRLIYYSQIVNDFQKGDIAEGYSVSREKKESFPLTVTSAQKNPTAFYLCASSIGHGGGTQETQYFGPGTRLLVL.

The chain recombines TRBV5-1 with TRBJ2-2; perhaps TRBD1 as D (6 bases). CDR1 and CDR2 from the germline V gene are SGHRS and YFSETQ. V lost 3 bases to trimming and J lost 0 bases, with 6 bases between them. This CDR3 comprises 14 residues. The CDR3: CASSSGANTGELFF. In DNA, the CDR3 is TGCGCCAGCAGCTCAGGGGCGAACACCGGGGAGCTGTTTTTT.

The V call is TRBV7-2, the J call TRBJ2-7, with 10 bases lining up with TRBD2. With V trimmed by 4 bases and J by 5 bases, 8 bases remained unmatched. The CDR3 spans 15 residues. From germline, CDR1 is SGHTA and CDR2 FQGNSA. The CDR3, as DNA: TGTGCCAGCAGCTCCCAATCGGGACTAGCGAACGAGCAGTACTTC. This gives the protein CASSSQSGLANEQYF.

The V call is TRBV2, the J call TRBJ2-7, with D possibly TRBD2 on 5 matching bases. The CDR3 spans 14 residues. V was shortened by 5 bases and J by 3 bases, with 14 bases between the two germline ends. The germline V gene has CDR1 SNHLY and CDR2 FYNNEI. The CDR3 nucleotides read TGTGCCAGCAGTCGAACGGGGAAAAACTACGAGCAGTACTTC. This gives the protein CASSRTGKNYEQYF.

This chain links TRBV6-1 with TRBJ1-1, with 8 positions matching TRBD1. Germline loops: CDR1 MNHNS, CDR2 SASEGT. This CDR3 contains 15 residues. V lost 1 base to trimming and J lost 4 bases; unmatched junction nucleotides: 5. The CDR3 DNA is TGTGCCAGCAGTGAAGGTCCAGGGGGCGGCACTGAAGCTTTCTTT. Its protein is CASSEGPGGGTEAFF.

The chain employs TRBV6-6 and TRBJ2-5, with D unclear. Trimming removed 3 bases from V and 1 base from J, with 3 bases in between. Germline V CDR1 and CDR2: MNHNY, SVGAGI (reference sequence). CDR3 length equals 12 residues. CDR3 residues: CASSYSQETQYF. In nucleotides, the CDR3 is TGTGCCAGCAGTTATAGCCAAGAGACCCAGTACTTC.

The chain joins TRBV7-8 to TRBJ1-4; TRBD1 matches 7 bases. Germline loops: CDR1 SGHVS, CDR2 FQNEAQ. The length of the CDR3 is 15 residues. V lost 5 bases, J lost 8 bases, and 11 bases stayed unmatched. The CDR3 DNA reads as TGTGCCAGCAGCGCAGAAAGGGGGCGGAGGGAAAAACTGTTTTTT. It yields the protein CASSAERGRREKLFF.

In nucleotides, the CDR3 is TGTGCCAGCAGTACGGGACAGGGTAGAAACTATGGCTACACCTTC. Protein product: CASSTGQGRNYGYTF. The chain employs TRBV6-6 and TRBJ1-2; 9 nucleotides match TRBD1. This CDR3 has 15 amino acids. V lost 5 bases, J lost 2 bases, and 6 bases stayed unmatched. Germline loops: CDR1 MNHNY, CDR2 SVGAGI (reference sequence).

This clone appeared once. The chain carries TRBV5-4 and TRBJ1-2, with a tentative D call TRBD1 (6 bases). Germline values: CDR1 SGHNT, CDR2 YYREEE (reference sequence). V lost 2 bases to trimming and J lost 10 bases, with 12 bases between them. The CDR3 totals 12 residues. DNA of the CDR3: TGTGCCAGCAGCTTTCCACAGGGACCCTACACCTTC. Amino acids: CASSFPQGPYTF.

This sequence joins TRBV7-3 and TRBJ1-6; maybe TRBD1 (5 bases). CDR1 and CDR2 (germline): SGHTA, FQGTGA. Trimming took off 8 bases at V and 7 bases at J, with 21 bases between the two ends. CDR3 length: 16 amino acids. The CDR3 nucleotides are TGTGCCAGCTCCAGAGGCGGGGGAACTGAGAATTCACCCCTCCACTTT. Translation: CASSRGGGTENSPLHF.

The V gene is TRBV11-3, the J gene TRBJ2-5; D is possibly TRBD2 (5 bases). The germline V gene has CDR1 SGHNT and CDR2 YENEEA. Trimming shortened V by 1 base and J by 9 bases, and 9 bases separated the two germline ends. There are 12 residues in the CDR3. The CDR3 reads CASSLAAGAQYF. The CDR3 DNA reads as TGTGCCAGCAGCTTAGCGGCCGGGGCCCAGTACTTC. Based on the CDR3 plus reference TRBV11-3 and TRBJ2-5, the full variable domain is EAGVVQSPRYKIIEKKQPVAFWCNPISGHNTLYWYLQNLGQGPELLIRYENEEAVDDSQLPKDRFSAERLKGVDSTLKIQPAELGDSAVYLCASSLAAGAQYFGPGTRLLVL.

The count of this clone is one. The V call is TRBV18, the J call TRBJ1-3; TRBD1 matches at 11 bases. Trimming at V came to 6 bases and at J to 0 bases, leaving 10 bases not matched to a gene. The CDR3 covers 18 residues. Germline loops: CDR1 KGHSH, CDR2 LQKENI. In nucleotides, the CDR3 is TGTGCCAGCTCCCCCGGACAGGGGGCCTTGAGCTCTGGAAACACCATATATTTT. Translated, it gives CASSPGQGALSSGNTIYF.

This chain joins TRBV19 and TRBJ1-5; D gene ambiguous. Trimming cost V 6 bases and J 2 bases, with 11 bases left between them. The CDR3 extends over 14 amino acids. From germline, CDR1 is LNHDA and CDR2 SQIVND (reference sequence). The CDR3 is CASRFGIGNQPQHF. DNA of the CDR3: TGTGCCAGTAGATTCGGGATCGGCAATCAGCCCCAGCATTTT.

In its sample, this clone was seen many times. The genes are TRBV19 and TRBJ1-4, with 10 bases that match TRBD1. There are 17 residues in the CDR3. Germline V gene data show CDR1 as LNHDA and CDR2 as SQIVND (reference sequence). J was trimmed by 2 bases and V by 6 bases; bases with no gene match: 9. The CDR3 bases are TGTGCCAGTAGAGCCGGGACAGGGGATTTGACTAATGAAAAACTGTTTTTT. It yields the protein CASRAGTGDLTNEKLFF.

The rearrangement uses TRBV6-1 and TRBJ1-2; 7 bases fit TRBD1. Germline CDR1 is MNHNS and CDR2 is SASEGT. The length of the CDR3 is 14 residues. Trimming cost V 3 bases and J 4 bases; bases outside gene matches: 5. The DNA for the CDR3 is TGTGCCAGCAGTGAGGGGACAGAATTCTATGGCTACACCTTC. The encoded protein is CASSEGTEFYGYTF.

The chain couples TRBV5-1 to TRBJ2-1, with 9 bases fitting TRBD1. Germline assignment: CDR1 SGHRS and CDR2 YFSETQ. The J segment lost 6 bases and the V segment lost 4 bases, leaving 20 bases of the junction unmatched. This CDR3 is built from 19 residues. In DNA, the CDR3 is TGCGCCAGCAGCCCGGGTCCCAGGCCGGGACAGGGTACCACCAATGAGCAGTTCTTC. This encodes CASSPGPRPGQGTTNEQFF.